The 22 T cell receptor beta chains in this list originate from one sample, sequenced in a study of Ad26.COV2.S vaccination and SARS-CoV-2 variants. Treatment denoted: approximately 18 received Ad26.COV2.S at low or high dose, single or two shots; about 5 received placebo; per-sample allocation not given. Sampling was performed 63 days after the first vaccine or placebo injection. Sequencing used immunoSEQ multiplex PCR; TCRdb keeps in-frame clones, though not all of them. Here the sample spans 380,000 or so clones, approximately 90% being singletons. The sequencing here drew on peripheral blood, taken in a trial of Ad26.COV2.S vaccine versus placebo. These receptors were collected from a person aged 18 to 65 who received the Ad26.COV2.S COVID-19 vaccine or a placebo.

This chain uses TRBV20-1 with TRBJ1-1, with D unclear. Germline-derived CDR1 and CDR2 are DFQATT and SNEGSKA (reference sequence). V was cut by 8 bases and J by 2 bases, with 9 bases left in between. This CDR3 comprises 11 residues. As DNA, the CDR3 is TGCAGTTACCAGACCAACACTGAAGCTTTCTTT. Residues: CSYQTNTEAFF.

V gene TRBV19 combines with J gene TRBJ1-5; D is ambiguous. Germline V lookup: CDR1 LNHDA, CDR2 SQIVND (reference sequence). With 6 bases removed from V and 7 bases from J, the gap between germline ends came to 10 bases. This CDR3 region has 12 residues. The chain's CDR3 is CASRGLKQPQHF. For the CDR3, the DNA is TGTGCCAGTAGGGGGTTGAAACAGCCCCAGCATTTT. The whole variable domain, filled in from reference TRBV19 and TRBJ1-5, reads DGGITQSPKYLFRKEGQNVTLSCEQNLNHDAMYWYRQDPGQGLRLIYYSQIVNDFQKGDIAEGYSVSREKKESFPLTVTSAQKNPTAFYLCASRGLKQPQHFGDGTRLSIL.

The chain joins TRBV27 to TRBJ2-2; D is unclear. This CDR3 contains 12 residues. V lost 5 bases, J lost 3 bases, and 4 bases lay in between. CDR1 MNHEY and CDR2 SMNVEV come from the germline V gene (reference sequence). In DNA form, the CDR3 reads TGTGCCAGCAGTGGAGACACCGGGGAGCTGTTTTTT. It specifies CASSGDTGELFF.

This chain connects TRBV7-9 to TRBJ1-5; perhaps TRBD1 as D (5 bases). V dropped 1 base and J dropped 5 bases, with 24 bases sitting between them. This CDR3 has 19 residues. Looked up from germline, CDR1 is SEHNR and CDR2 is FQNEAQ (reference sequence). The CDR3 nucleotides are TGTGCCAGCAGCTTAGGGGGCGGTTTATGGACGGGATCAGATCAGCCCCAGCATTTT. It specifies CASSLGGGLWTGSDQPQHF.

This clone has just one count. At one boundary the junction diverges from the germline segment, which might be a read error. The CDR3 region has the DNA TGTGCCACCAGCCGAGACGGTGGGAAGCAGTACTTC. Translation gives CATSRDGGKQYF. This chain uses TRBV15 with TRBJ2-7; D unclear. The CDR3 has 12 residues. From germline, CDR1 is LNHNV and CDR2 YYDKDF (reference sequence).

The rearrangement links TRBV5-5 to TRBJ2-5; D perhaps matches TRBD2 (5 bases). The V end lost 3 bases, the J end lost 7 bases, and 13 bases lay between the germline ends. CDR1 and CDR2 from the germline V gene are SGHKS and YYEKEE (reference sequence). The CDR3 has 13 residues. The CDR3 region has the DNA TGTGCCAGCAGCTCCATGCCCGGAGGGACCCAGTACTTC. It specifies CASSSMPGGTQYF.

The chain employs TRBV9 and TRBJ2-2, with D possibly matching TRBD1 (7 bases). This CDR3 is 12 amino acids long. V was cut by 7 bases and J by 7 bases, with 11 bases left in between. Per the germline V gene, CDR1 is SGDLS and CDR2 is YYNGEE. For the CDR3, the DNA is TGTGCCAGCGGAGGGGGCCACGGGGAGCTGTTTTTT. Protein: CASGGGHGELFF. The complete variable domain, with remaining parts taken from reference TRBV9 and TRBJ2-2, reads DSGVTQTPKHLITATGQRVTLRCSPRSGDLSVYWYQQSLDQGLQFLIQYYNGEERAKGNILERFSAQQFPDLHSELNLSSLELGDSALYFCASGGGHGELFFGEGSRLTVL.

This clone was seen more than once but under ten times. The J gene is TRBJ2-7, the V gene TRBV11-2; D unresolved. Trimming removed 1 base at V and 7 bases at J, with 8 bases between. Germline V gene sequence: CDR1 SGHAT, CDR2 FQNNGV. The CDR3 length is 12 residues. CDR3 sequence reads: CASSLVQTEQYF. As DNA, the CDR3 is TGTGCCAGCAGCTTAGTACAAACAGAGCAGTACTTC. Complete variable domain (other parts from reference TRBV11-2 and TRBJ2-7): EAGVAQSPRYKIIEKRQSVAFWCNPISGHATLYWYQQILGQGPKLLIQFQNNGVVDDSQLPKDRFSAERLKGVDSTLKIQPAKLEDSAVYLCASSLVQTEQYFGPGTRLTVT.

This chain uses TRBV4-2 with TRBJ2-1, with 10 bases lining up with TRBD2. Germline CDR1 is LGHNA and CDR2 is YNFKEQ. The CDR3 contains 14 residues. The J segment lost 3 bases and the V segment lost 6 bases, leaving 2 bases of the junction unmatched. DNA of the CDR3: TGTGCCAGCAGTATAGCGGGGGGCTACAATGAGCAGTTCTTC. This translates into CASSIAGGYNEQFF.

The chain uses TRBV6-5 and TRBJ2-2; D is ambiguous. V was pared by 0 bases and J by 5 bases, with 7 bases between. In germline, CDR1 is MNHEY, CDR2 SVGAGI. This CDR3 is 14 amino acids long. This CDR3 reads CASSYSAFTGELFF. In nucleotides, the CDR3 is TGTGCCAGCAGTTACTCCGCCTTTACCGGGGAGCTGTTTTTT.

This rearrangement joins TRBV18 to TRBJ1-4; no reliable D call. The germline gives CDR1 KGHSH, CDR2 LQKENI. Trimming removed 1 base from V and 3 bases from J, with 3 bases in between. CDR3 size: 13 residues. Here the CDR3 reads CASSPRPNEKLFF. The CDR3 DNA reads as TGTGCCAGCTCACCACGGCCTAATGAAAAACTGTTTTTT.

This sequence joins TRBV4-2 and TRBJ2-1, with a weak D call TRBD1 (7 bases). V shed 0 bases and J shed 9 bases, with 21 bases lying between them. CDR3 size: 17 residues. Germline V gene data show CDR1 as LGHNA and CDR2 as YNFKEQ. DNA of the CDR3: TGTGCCAGCAGCCAAGATCTCGAGGAGGGGGCTTGGAGTGAGCAGTTCTTC. This codes for CASSQDLEEGAWSEQFF.

V usage is TRBV9 and J usage is TRBJ1-6; 8 bases fit TRBD1. J gave up 5 bases and V 0 bases, and 7 bases lay outside the gene matches. This CDR3 comprises 17 residues. The germline V gene encodes CDR1 SGDLS and CDR2 YYNGEE. The CDR3 coding sequence is TGTGCCAGCAGCGTAGGGGACAGGATTCCCAATAATTCACCCCTCCACTTT. As protein: CASSVGDRIPNNSPLHF. Variable domain in full (rest from reference TRBV9 and TRBJ1-6): DSGVTQTPKHLITATGQRVTLRCSPRSGDLSVYWYQQSLDQGLQFLIQYYNGEERAKGNILERFSAQQFPDLHSELNLSSLELGDSALYFCASSVGDRIPNNSPLHFGNGTRLTVT.

This clone appeared a few times. Distinct nucleotide sequences in the sample also encode this CDR3. The rearrangement links TRBV30 to TRBJ2-7; TRBD2 matches at 8 bases. From germline, CDR1 is GTSNPN and CDR2 SVGIG (reference sequence). The CDR3 spans 13 residues. V lost 2 bases, J lost 5 bases, and 5 bases stayed unmatched. DNA of the CDR3: TGTGCCTGGAGTTCGGGACTAGGAGACGAGCAGTACTTC. This codes for CAWSSGLGDEQYF.

J is TRBJ2-2 and V is TRBV5-1; no clear D. This CDR3 is built from 16 residues. V lost 0 bases to trimming and J lost 3 bases, with 12 bases between them. Germline V gene lookup returns CDR1 SGHRS and CDR2 YFSETQ. CDR3 bases: TGCGCCAGCAGCTTGGCCAGCGCCCCTTACACCGGGGAGCTGTTTTTT. Its protein is CASSLASAPYTGELFF.

This clone has a handful of counts. The chain uses TRBV24-1 and TRBJ1-5; a possible D gene is TRBD1 (6 bases). This CDR3 is built from 15 residues. Germline lookup yields CDR1 KGHDR and CDR2 SFDVKD. V lost 4 bases and J lost 4, with 13 bases in between. The CDR3 protein is CATSDGGVPNQPQHF. DNA for the CDR3: TGTGCCACCAGTGACGGGGGCGTTCCAAATCAGCCCCAGCATTTT.

V gene TRBV21-1 combines with J gene TRBJ1-5. TRBV21-1 is noted as a pseudogene. The CDR3 has 17 amino acids. The CDR3 loop is CASVDDGELAGNQPQHF. The CDR3 region has the DNA TGTGCCAGCGTCGATGACGGGGAACTCGCTGGCAATCAGCCCCAGCATTTT.

The chain joins TRBV6-1 to TRBJ1-2; D is unclear. CDR3 length equals 13 residues. Germline CDR1 and CDR2: MNHNS and SASEGT. Trimming removed 1 base from V and 8 bases from J, with 11 bases in between. The CDR3, as DNA: TGTGCCAGCAGTGAAGGGACCCGCTGGGGCTACACCTTC. This codes for CASSEGTRWGYTF.

V and J are TRBV5-5 and TRBJ1-2, with D unresolved. The CDR3 contains 15 residues. V was shortened by 0 bases and J by 2 bases, with 11 bases between the two germline ends. The germline V gene has CDR1 SGHKS and CDR2 YYEKEE (reference sequence). CDR3 bases: TGTGCCAGCAGCTTGGGTACAGTAACAAACTATGGCTACACCTTC. As protein: CASSLGTVTNYGYTF.

V usage is TRBV11-3 and J usage is TRBJ2-3, with 9 bases identical to TRBD1. J gave up 3 bases and V 2 bases, and 12 bases lay outside the gene matches. The CDR3 covers 18 residues. Germline lookup yields CDR1 SGHNT and CDR2 YENEEA. As DNA, the CDR3 is TGTGCCAGCAGCTTACTCTCTTCGACAGGGGGTTCTACAGATACGCAGTATTTT. This sequence encodes CASSLLSSTGGSTDTQYF.

The V gene is TRBV3-1 (or the pseudogene TRBV3-2), the J gene TRBJ1-6, with D maybe TRBD1 (5 bases). Germline lookup yields CDR1 LGHDT and CDR2 YNNKEL (reference sequence). V was pared by 3 bases and J by 3 bases, with 12 bases between. The length of the CDR3 is 16 residues. This chain's CDR3 is CASSQSRDLYNSPLHF. DNA for the CDR3: TGTGCCAGCAGCCAGTCCCGGGACCTCTATAATTCACCCCTCCACTTT.

V and J are TRBV27 and TRBJ1-2; the D is unclear. V was clipped by 2 bases and J by 5 bases, with 12 bases between them. The CDR3 length is 14 residues. Per germline, CDR1 MNHEY and CDR2 SMNVEV (reference sequence). CDR3 protein: CASSLLPELYGYTF. The CDR3 DNA is TGTGCCAGCAGTTTACTCCCCGAATTGTATGGCTACACCTTC.